The clone carrying this T cell receptor beta chain was picked up many times. The antigen is unknown. CDR1 MNHNS and CDR2 SASEGT come from the germline V gene. CDR3 length: 15 amino acids. The V end was cut by 3 bases, the J end by 4 bases, with 13 bases between. Indicated time point: newly diagnosed GD, antithyroid drugs for less than 3 months. With RNA extracted from PBMCs as input, the TCR library was made. The data stem from a study of regulatory T cells in long-lasting Graves disease. Overall study findings and caveats: Possibly, too few samples lowered accuracy. Thyroid tissue was not studied; only peripheral blood was.

For TCR beta, libraries came from iRepertoire HTBI primers and Arm-PCR of CDR3 regions. TCRdb processed the multiplex PCR reads anew with MiXCR; each CDR3 protein has one entry. Among roughly 420,000 distinct CDR3 sequences listed, 14% were seen once. These data also formed part of another study, on T cells in Graves' hyperthyroidism and ophthalmopathy. That investigation notes: Patients aged 18 to 65 with hyperthyroidism were newly diagnosed, with duration under 2 months.

V usage is TRBV6-1 and J usage is TRBJ1-5; tentative D call: TRBD1 (6 bases). The origin of this receptor is a woman in her forties or fifties with Graves disease. Sequenced here: peripheral blood mononuclear cells (PBMCs), sampled at new diagnosis, from a patient treated with antithyroid drugs. This CDR3 is CASSEHRVRNQPQHF. As DNA, the CDR3 is TGTGCCAGCAGTGAGCACAGGGTGCGTAATCAGCCCCAGCATTTT.